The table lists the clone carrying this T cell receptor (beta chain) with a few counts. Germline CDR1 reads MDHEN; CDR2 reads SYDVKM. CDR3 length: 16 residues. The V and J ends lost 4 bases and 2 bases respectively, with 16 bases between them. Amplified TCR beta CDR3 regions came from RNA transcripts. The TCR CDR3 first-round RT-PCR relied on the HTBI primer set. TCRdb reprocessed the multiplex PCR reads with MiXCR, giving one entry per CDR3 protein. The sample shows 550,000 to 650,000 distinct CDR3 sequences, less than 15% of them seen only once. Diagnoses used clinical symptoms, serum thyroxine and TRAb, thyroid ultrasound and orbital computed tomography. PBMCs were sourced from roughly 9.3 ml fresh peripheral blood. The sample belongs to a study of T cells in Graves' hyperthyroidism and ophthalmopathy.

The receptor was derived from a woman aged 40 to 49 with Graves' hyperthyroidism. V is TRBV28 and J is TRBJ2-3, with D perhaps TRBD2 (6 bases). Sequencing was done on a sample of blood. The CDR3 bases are TGTGCCAGCAGTTCCACTCTAGCGAGACCCACAGATACGCAGTATTTT. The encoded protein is CASSSTLARPTDTQYF.